What follows describes a single T cell receptor (beta chain). Trimming removed 8 bases from V and 7 bases from J; junction bases left unmatched: 13. Germline lookup yields CDR1 LNHDA and CDR2 SQIVND (reference sequence). The CDR3 is 14 residues long. The data stem from a study of blood T cell repertoires in COVID-19. The protocol was immunoSEQ multiplex PCR, while the TCRdb copy is restricted to in-frame clones and leaves out a portion. The sample lists fewer than 350,000 clones, 90% occurring once. Sequencing was performed on PBMCs or T cells enriched from blood (not recorded which). This chain joins TRBV19 and TRBJ1-1; 7 bases are shared with TRBD1. The TCR originated in a woman between 18 and 29 years old with acute COVID-19. CDR3 in DNA: TGTGCCAGTTCAAAGACAGGGCAAAGAGGTGAAGCTTTCTTT. Its protein is CASSKTGQRGEAFF.